Below, 28 T cell receptor beta chains from the same sample are listed, as sequenced in a study of CD8 T cells in ankylosing spondylitis. TCRdb re-analysed the 5' RACE reads in MiXCR, keeping a single row per CDR3 protein. This table holds 150,000 to 250,000 distinct CDR3 sequences, more than 10% found once. Source material: blood, either unsorted or a sorted T cell fraction (not recorded which). The receptors originated from a male donor with ankylosing spondylitis or in good health (not recorded which).

This clonotype was detected only a few times. The chain recombines TRBV6-1 with TRBJ1-5; the D is unclear. The CDR3 contains 14 residues. Deletions cut 6 bases from V and 5 bases from J, with 14 bases between. Germline CDR1 is MNHNS and CDR2 is SASEGT. The CDR3 bases are TGTGCCAGCAGCCCTCTTGACACCTATCAGCCCCAGCATTTT. This translates into CASSPLDTYQPQHF.

This clonotype was seen many times. The chain links TRBV4-1 to TRBJ1-1, with D unclear. The CDR3 is made up of 13 amino acids. The germline V gene encodes CDR1 MGHRA and CDR2 YSYEKL. Deletions cut 3 bases from V and 4 bases from J, with 9 bases between. The CDR3 region is CASSQVVRTEAFF. CDR3 bases: TGCGCCAGCAGCCAGGTTGTTCGCACTGAAGCTTTCTTT.

This clonotype was found many times. The genes are TRBV12-3 or TRBV12-4 and TRBJ1-5; D might be TRBD1 (6 bases). Trimming removed 6 bases at V and 1 base at J, with 13 bases between. This CDR3 spans 15 amino acids. CDR3 protein: CASSPIGGSNQPQHF. For the CDR3, the DNA is TGTGCCAGCAGCCCTATAGGGGGAAGCAATCAGCCCCAGCATTTT.

This clonotype appeared many times. The gene calls are TRBV5-1 and TRBJ2-7; TRBD1 is a possible D gene (5 bases). The germline V gene has CDR1 SGHRS and CDR2 YFSETQ. The CDR3 has 15 residues. V lost 0 bases to trimming and J lost 0 bases, with 10 bases between them. The CDR3 here is CASSLGDSPSYEQYF. The DNA of the CDR3 is TGCGCCAGCAGCTTGGGAGACAGTCCCTCCTACGAGCAGTACTTC.

J is TRBJ2-7 and V is TRBV12-5, with 12 nucleotides matching TRBD2. V shed 6 bases, J shed 1 base, and the junction held 1 base outside the gene matches. This CDR3 is 14 amino acids long. Germline V lookup: CDR1 LGHNT, CDR2 FRNRAP. CDR3 DNA sequence: TGTGCTAGTGGCGGGACTAGCGGGTCCTACGAGCAGTACTTC. Protein: CASGGTSGSYEQYF.

The chain uses TRBV6-5 and TRBJ2-2; 13 nucleotides align to TRBD2. Looked up from germline, CDR1 is MNHEY and CDR2 is SVGAGI. CDR3 size: 16 residues. The V gene end was trimmed by 5 bases and the J gene end by 7 bases; junction bases not matched to a gene: 7. CDR3 residues: CASSHTSGRANGELFF. CDR3 nucleotides: TGTGCCAGCAGTCACACTAGCGGGAGGGCCAACGGGGAGCTGTTTTTT.

In its sample, this clonotype was seen once. V is TRBV20-1 and J is TRBJ1-1; D gene unclear. The V end lost 0 bases, the J end lost 0 bases, and 11 bases lay between the germline ends. The V gene's germline CDR1 is DFQATT and CDR2 SNEGSKA (reference sequence). This CDR3 has 15 amino acids. The CDR3 DNA sequence: TGCAGTGCTAGAGATGTGGAGGGAATGAACACTGAAGCTTTCTTT. Translated, it gives CSARDVEGMNTEAFF.

The genes are TRBV5-1 and TRBJ1-3, with unresolved D. In germline, CDR1 is SGHRS, CDR2 YFSETQ. V lost 0 bases to trimming and J lost 7 bases, with 8 bases between them. This CDR3 is built from 13 residues. This chain's CDR3 is CASSLEGDNTIYF. CDR3 bases: TGCGCCAGCAGCTTGGAGGGCGACAACACCATATATTTT.

V is TRBV12-3 or TRBV12-4 and J is TRBJ2-7; 8 nucleotides line up with TRBD1. The V segment lost 6 bases and the J segment 4 bases; nucleotides outside the gene matches: 8. The CDR3 has 14 residues. CDR3 nucleotide sequence: TGTGCCAGCAGACCCACAGGGGGTATTTACGAGCAGTACTTC. Translated: CASRPTGGIYEQYF.

This clonotype was seen many times. The CDR3 loop reads CASSPGFGGELFF. CDR3 bases: TGTGCCAGCAGTCCCGGCTTTGGAGGGGAGCTGTTTTTT. The chain combines TRBV12-3 or TRBV12-4 with TRBJ2-2; D is unresolved. V lost 5 bases and J 8 bases, leaving 12 bases between the germline ends. There are 13 residues in the CDR3.

There are a few counts of this clonotype. V usage is TRBV4-1 and J usage is TRBJ1-5; D unresolved. Germline CDR1 is MGHRA and CDR2 is YSYEKL. This CDR3 contains 18 residues. V lost 0 bases to trimming and J lost 0 bases, with 15 bases between them. CDR3 in amino acids: CASSQDQPGQVSNQPQHF. CDR3 nucleotides: TGCGCCAGCAGCCAAGATCAACCAGGCCAGGTTAGCAATCAGCCCCAGCATTTT.

V and J are TRBV30 and TRBJ1-5, with TRBD1 identical over 7 bases. The germline CDR1 and CDR2 sequences are GTSNPN and SVGIG (reference sequence). With V trimmed by 1 base and J by 1 base, 1 base remained unmatched. CDR3 length: 14 amino acids. The CDR3 here is CAWSEGQSNQPQHF. As DNA, the CDR3 is TGTGCCTGGAGTGAGGGACAGAGCAATCAGCCCCAGCATTTT.

This clonotype was seen a single time. CDR3 region: CASSTRLGAESYEQYF. The CDR3 coding sequence is TGTGCCAGCTCAACGCGACTGGGAGCGGAGAGCTACGAGCAGTACTTC. V and J are TRBV18 and TRBJ2-7; maybe TRBD2 (5 bases). Per germline, CDR1 KGHSH and CDR2 LQKENI. V shed 5 bases and J shed 3 bases, with 20 bases lying between them. The CDR3 extends over 16 amino acids.

The sample holds a few counts of this clonotype. The chain couples TRBV27 to TRBJ2-2; D perhaps matches TRBD1 (6 bases). V was pared by 8 bases and J by 4 bases, with 11 bases between. Germline V gives CDR1 MNHEY, CDR2 SMNVEV (reference sequence). The CDR3 contains 13 residues. In DNA, the CDR3 is TGTGCCAGCGGACAGCCTGCCACCGGGGAGCTGTTTTTT. It is translated as CASGQPATGELFF.

This clonotype was counted between two and nine times. This chain connects TRBV5-6 to TRBJ1-2; D ambiguous. V lost 4 bases and J lost 3, with 10 bases in between. Germline CDR1 and CDR2: SGHDT and YYEEEE. The CDR3 sequence is 13 residues long. The CDR3 sequence: CASSRNGDYGYTF. CDR3 coding DNA: TGTGCCAGCAGCCGCAACGGGGACTATGGCTACACCTTC.

This clonotype was seen a few times. This chain uses TRBV9 with TRBJ2-5; tentative D call: TRBD2 (7 bases). Trimming shortened V by 2 bases and J by 4 bases, and 18 bases separated the two germline ends. The CDR3 has 16 residues. The germline gives CDR1 SGDLS, CDR2 YYNGEE. CDR3 DNA sequence: TGTGCCAGCAGCGTTCCGGAGGGGGGGCCCCCAGAGACCCAGTACTTC. Translating it yields CASSVPEGGPPETQYF. The variable domain in full, with the rest retrieved from reference TRBV9 and TRBJ2-5, is DSGVTQTPKHLITATGQRVTLRCSPRSGDLSVYWYQQSLDQGLQFLIQYYNGEERAKGNILERFSAQQFPDLHSELNLSSLELGDSALYFCASSVPEGGPPETQYFGPGTRLLVL.

This clonotype was detected only a few times. The chain employs TRBV24-1 and TRBJ2-2; D remains unclear. The CDR3 runs to 13 residues. V lost 5 bases and J lost 3, with 6 bases in between. CDR1 is KGHDR and CDR2 is SFDVKD in the germline V gene. This CDR3 is CATSGRDTGELFF. Here the CDR3 DNA reads TGTGCCACCAGTGGTAGAGACACCGGGGAGCTGTTTTTT.

CDR3 coding DNA: TGTGCCAGCTCAGGACAGGGTATGTGGTCCTACGAGCAGTACTTC. The encoded protein is CASSGQGMWSYEQYF. The chain has TRBV18 and TRBJ2-7; 8 positions match TRBD1. The germline V gene has CDR1 KGHSH and CDR2 LQKENI. V lost 5 bases to trimming and J lost 1 base; unmatched junction nucleotides: 7. The CDR3 covers 15 residues.

J is TRBJ1-1 and V is TRBV19; D ambiguous. Between the trimmed V and J ends, which lost 1 base and 4 bases, there was a span of 10 bases. Germline values: CDR1 LNHDA, CDR2 SQIVND (reference sequence). CDR3 size: 14 residues. The CDR3 nucleotides are TGTGCCAGTAGTATAGTATCTTCGGGCACTGAAGCTTTCTTT. This sequence encodes CASSIVSSGTEAFF. Filled out from reference TRBV19 and TRBJ1-1, the complete variable domain reads DGGITQSPKYLFRKEGQNVTLSCEQNLNHDAMYWYRQDPGQGLRLIYYSQIVNDFQKGDIAEGYSVSREKKESFPLTVTSAQKNPTAFYLCASSIVSSGTEAFFGQGTRLTVV.

This clonotype was observed a few times. The chain joins TRBV12-3 or TRBV12-4 to TRBJ1-3; no clear D gene. CDR3 length equals 15 residues. V gave up 5 bases and J gave up 0 bases, with 11 bases separating them. The CDR3 nucleotides read TGTGCCAGCAGTCCCGGTGTCGTCTCTGGAAACACCATATATTTT. Amino acids: CASSPGVVSGNTIYF.

This clonotype was counted a few times. V and J are TRBV4-1 and TRBJ1-2; 8 nucleotides align to TRBD1. Germline-derived CDR1 and CDR2 are MGHRA and YSYEKL. V shed 4 bases and J 3 bases; nucleotides not matched to a gene: 4. The CDR3 sequence is 14 residues long. The CDR3 protein is CASSRLTGDYGYTF. CDR3 in DNA: TGCGCCAGCAGCCGCCTGACAGGGGACTATGGCTACACCTTC.

The V call is TRBV12-3 or TRBV12-4, the J call TRBJ2-2; D possibly corresponds to TRBD2 (5 bases). The V end was cut by 7 bases, the J end by 7 bases, with 19 bases between. There are 15 residues in the CDR3. The CDR3 region has the DNA TGTGCCAGCATTCCCGAGGGCGCTTACTACGGGGAGCTGTTTTTT. This sequence encodes CASIPEGAYYGELFF.

The chain uses TRBV7-6 and TRBJ2-7; the match to TRBD2 covers 12 bases. The CDR3 consists of 15 residues. Germline values: CDR1 SGHVS, CDR2 FNYEAQ. The junction had 7 bases not matched to a gene; V was cut back by 5 bases and J by 5 bases. CDR3 amino acids: CASSATSGSRDEQYF. CDR3 in DNA: TGTGCCAGCAGCGCGACTAGCGGGAGCCGGGACGAGCAGTACTTC. The entire variable domain, with the rest obtained from reference TRBV7-6 and TRBJ2-7, is as follows: GAGVSQSPRYKVTKRGQDVALRCDPISGHVSLYWYRQALGQGPEFLTYFNYEAQQDKSGLPNDRFSAERPEGSISTLTIQRTEQRDSAMYRCASSATSGSRDEQYFGPGTRLTVT.

J is TRBJ2-7 and V is TRBV9; the D gene is possibly TRBD2 (5 bases). Between the trimmed V and J ends, which lost 4 bases and 3 bases, there was a span of 11 bases. Germline CDR1 is SGDLS and CDR2 is YYNGEE. This CDR3 comprises 13 residues. CDR3 DNA sequence: TGTGCCAGCAGCCCCGGGGTCAACTACGAGCAGTACTTC. Translation gives CASSPGVNYEQYF. The full variable domain, rest sourced from reference TRBV9 and TRBJ2-7, is DSGVTQTPKHLITATGQRVTLRCSPRSGDLSVYWYQQSLDQGLQFLIQYYNGEERAKGNILERFSAQQFPDLHSELNLSSLELGDSALYFCASSPGVNYEQYFGPGTRLTVT.

The table lists this clonotype with many counts. The chain employs TRBV7-9 and TRBJ2-1, with TRBD2 identical over 13 bases. The CDR3 sequence is 17 residues long. CDR1 is SEHNR and CDR2 is FQNEAQ in the germline V gene (reference sequence). V lost 4 bases to trimming and J lost 0 bases; unmatched junction nucleotides: 3. The CDR3 reads CASSSRTSGSSYNEQFF. CDR3 nucleotide sequence: TGTGCCAGCAGCTCCAGGACTAGCGGGAGCTCCTACAATGAGCAGTTCTTC.

The chain has TRBV9 and TRBJ2-3; possibly TRBD2 for D (6 bases). CDR3 length: 13 residues. V was clipped by 4 bases and J by 6 bases, with 12 bases between them. Germline V gene sequence: CDR1 SGDLS, CDR2 YYNGEE. The CDR3: CASSPWDFDTQYF. Written as DNA, the CDR3 is TGTGCCAGCAGCCCCTGGGACTTTGATACGCAGTATTTT.

The rearrangement joins TRBV28 to TRBJ2-5; 9 nucleotides match TRBD1. Germline V gives CDR1 MDHEN, CDR2 SYDVKM. The CDR3 loop spans 17 amino acids. V shed 6 bases, J shed 2 bases, and the junction held 13 bases outside the gene matches. The CDR3 coding sequence is TGTGCCAGCAGCGTATTAAGCCCGGGACAGGGACAAGAGACCCAGTACTTC. Protein sequence: CASSVLSPGQGQETQYF.

The chain recombines TRBV12-3 or TRBV12-4 with TRBJ2-1; the D is unclear. V lost 1 base and J 15 bases, leaving 13 bases between the germline ends. This CDR3 is built from 12 residues. The CDR3 DNA reads as TGTGCCAGCAGTTTAGAGGATCTCACCCGGTTCTTC. The encoded protein is CASSLEDLTRFF.